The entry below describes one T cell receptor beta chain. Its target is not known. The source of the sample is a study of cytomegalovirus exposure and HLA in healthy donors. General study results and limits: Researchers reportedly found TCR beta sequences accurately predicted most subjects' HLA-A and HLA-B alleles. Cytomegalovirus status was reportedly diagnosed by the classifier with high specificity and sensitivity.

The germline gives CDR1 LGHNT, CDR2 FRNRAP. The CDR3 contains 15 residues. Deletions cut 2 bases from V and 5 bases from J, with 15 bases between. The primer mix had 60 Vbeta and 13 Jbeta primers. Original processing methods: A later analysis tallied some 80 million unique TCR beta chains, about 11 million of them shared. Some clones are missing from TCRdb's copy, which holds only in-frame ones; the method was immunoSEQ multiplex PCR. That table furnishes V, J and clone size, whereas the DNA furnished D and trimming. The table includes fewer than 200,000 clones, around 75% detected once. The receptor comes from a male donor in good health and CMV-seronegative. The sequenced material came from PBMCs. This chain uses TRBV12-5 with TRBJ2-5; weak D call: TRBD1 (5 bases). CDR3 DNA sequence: TGTGCTAGTGGTTTGAGCGTTGGCAGGGCCGAGACCCAGTACTTC. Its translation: CASGLSVGRAETQYF.